This TCR beta chain was observed in a study of OX40 agonist ivuxolimab in advanced cancers. On the study more broadly: Three patients, one with hepatocellular carcinoma and two with cutaneous melanoma, responded partially.

The repertoire was sequenced with immunoSEQ multiplex PCR; TCRdb's copy has only in-frame clones and lacks some. This table holds 90,000 to 95,000 clones, 70% to 90% found once. The V and J ends lost 2 bases and 1 base respectively, with 11 bases between them. There are 14 residues in the CDR3. Germline loops: CDR1 GTSNPN, CDR2 SVGIG (reference sequence). Details on this clone: What it recognizes is unknown.

Study-wide results and limits: CD8+ T cells averaged more expanded clones than CD4+.

A history of autoimmune disease or systemic immunosuppression excluded patients. The source was CD4+ or CD8+ T cells sorted from blood, collected in a trial of the OX40 agonist ivuxolimab. This rearrangement joins TRBV30 to TRBJ1-2, with a possible D match to TRBD1 (6 bases). This TCR was recovered from an adult with an advanced solid tumor such as melanoma, head and neck, liver or kidney cancer. The CDR3 DNA reads TGTGCCTGGAGTCGGAGGGGGTATAACTATGGCTACACCTTC. It is translated as CAWSRRGYNYGYTF.